This T cell receptor (beta chain) was captured by sequencing in a study of shared clonotypes between healthy human individuals. Study-wide findings and caveats: Naive subsets typically showed greater estimated richness than memory subsets.

Remarks on this clone: No antigen is known for it.

Germline-derived CDR1 and CDR2 are SSHAT and FNYEAQ (reference sequence). The ends were cut back, 5 bases at V and 0 bases at J, with 12 bases in the middle. There are 15 residues in the CDR3. Original processing notes: ImmunoSEQ output lacked quality scores and full-length reads, limiting matched filtering. TCRdb's copy holds only in-frame clones and misses some; the assay was immunoSEQ multiplex PCR. V, J and clone size derive from that table, while D and trimming were established from the DNA sequence. The sample records some 650,000 clones, approximately 97% being singletons. Sequences were obtained from naive CD4+ T cells sorted from blood. The subset denotes: CD45RA+ positively selected. V gene TRBV7-7 combines with J gene TRBJ2-3; weak D call: TRBD1 (5 bases). This clonotype originated in a woman aged 25-40 years in good health. Written as DNA, the CDR3 is TGTGCCAGCAGCCCGACAGCGACTAGCACAGATACGCAGTATTTT. Translation: CASSPTATSTDTQYF.